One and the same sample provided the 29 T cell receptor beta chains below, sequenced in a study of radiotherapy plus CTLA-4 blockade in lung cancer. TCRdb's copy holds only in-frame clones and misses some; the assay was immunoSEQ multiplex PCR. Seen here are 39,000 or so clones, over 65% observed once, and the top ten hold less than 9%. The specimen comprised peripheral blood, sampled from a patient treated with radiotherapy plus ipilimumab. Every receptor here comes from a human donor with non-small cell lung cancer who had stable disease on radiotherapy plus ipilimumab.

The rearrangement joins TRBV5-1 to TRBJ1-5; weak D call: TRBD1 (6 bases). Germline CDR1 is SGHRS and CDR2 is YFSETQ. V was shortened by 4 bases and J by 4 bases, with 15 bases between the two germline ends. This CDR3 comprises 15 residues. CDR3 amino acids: CASSPEGDRNQPQHF. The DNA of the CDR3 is TGCGCCAGCAGCCCGGAAGGTGACAGGAATCAGCCCCAGCATTTT.

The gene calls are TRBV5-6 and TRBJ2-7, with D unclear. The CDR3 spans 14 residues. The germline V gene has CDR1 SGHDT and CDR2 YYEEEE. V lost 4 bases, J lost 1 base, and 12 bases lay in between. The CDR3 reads CASSPLGPSYEQYF. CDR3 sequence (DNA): TGTGCCAGCAGCCCATTAGGGCCTTCCTACGAGCAGTACTTC.

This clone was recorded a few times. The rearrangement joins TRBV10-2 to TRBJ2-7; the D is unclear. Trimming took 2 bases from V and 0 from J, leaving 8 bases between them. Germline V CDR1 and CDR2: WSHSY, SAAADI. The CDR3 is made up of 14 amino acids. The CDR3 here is CASSEEYGSYEQYV. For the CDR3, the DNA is TGCGCCAGCAGTGAGGAGTACGGCTCCTACGAGCAGTACGTC.

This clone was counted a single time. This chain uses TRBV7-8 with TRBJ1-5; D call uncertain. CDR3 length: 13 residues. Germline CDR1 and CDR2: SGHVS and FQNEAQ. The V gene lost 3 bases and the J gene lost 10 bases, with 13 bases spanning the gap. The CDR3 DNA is TGTGCCAGCAGCTTTATAGACGCTGGACCCCAGCATTTT. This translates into CASSFIDAGPQHF.

CDR3 in DNA: TGTGCCAGCAGCCCTGAGGAAGCAAACACCGGGGAGCTGTTTTTT. Translation gives CASSPEEANTGELFF. V is TRBV6-4 and J is TRBJ2-2, with unresolved D. CDR3 length equals 15 residues. Germline V gives CDR1 MRHNA, CDR2 SNTAGT. Trimming left V 6 bases short and J 2 bases short, with 13 bases between.

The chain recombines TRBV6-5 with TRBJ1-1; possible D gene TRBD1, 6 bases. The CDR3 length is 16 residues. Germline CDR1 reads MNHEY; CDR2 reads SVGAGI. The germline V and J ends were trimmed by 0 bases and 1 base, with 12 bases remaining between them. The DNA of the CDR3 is TGTGCCAGCAGTTACTCGGTTTGGGGGGCGAACACTGAAGCTTTCTTT. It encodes CASSYSVWGANTEAFF.

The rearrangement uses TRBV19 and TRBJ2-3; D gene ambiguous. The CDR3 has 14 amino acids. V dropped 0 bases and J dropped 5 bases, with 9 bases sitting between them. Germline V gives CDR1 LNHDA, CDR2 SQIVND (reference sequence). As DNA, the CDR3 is TGTGCCAGTAGTATAGATCTATGGGGAGATACGCAGTATTTT. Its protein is CASSIDLWGDTQYF.

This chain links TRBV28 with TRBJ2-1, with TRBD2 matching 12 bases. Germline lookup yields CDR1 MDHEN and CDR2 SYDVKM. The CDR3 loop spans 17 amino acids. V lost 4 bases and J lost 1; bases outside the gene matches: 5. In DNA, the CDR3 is TGTGCCAGCAGTTCGGGGCTAGCGGGGGGGTCCTACAATGAGCAGTTCTTC. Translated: CASSSGLAGGSYNEQFF.

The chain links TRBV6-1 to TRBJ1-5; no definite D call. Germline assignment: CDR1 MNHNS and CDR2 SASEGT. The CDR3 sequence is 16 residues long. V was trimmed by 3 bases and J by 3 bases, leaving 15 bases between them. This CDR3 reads CASSDDLGLFNQPQHF. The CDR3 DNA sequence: TGTGCCAGCAGTGACGACCTCGGACTGTTCAATCAGCCCCAGCATTTT.

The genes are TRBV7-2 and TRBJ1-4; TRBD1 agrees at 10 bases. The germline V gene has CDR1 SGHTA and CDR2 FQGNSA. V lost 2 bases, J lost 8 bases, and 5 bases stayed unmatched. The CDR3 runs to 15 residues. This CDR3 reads CASSLSGTGVEKLFF. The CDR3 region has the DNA TGTGCCAGCAGCTTATCCGGGACAGGGGTCGAAAAACTGTTTTTT.

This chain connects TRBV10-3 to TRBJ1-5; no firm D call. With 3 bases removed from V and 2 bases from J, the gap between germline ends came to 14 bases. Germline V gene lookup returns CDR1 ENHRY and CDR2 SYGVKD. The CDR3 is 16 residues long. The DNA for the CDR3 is TGTGCCATCAGTGATCTAGGAGGGCAGGGCAATCAGCCCCAGCATTTT. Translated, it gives CAISDLGGQGNQPQHF.

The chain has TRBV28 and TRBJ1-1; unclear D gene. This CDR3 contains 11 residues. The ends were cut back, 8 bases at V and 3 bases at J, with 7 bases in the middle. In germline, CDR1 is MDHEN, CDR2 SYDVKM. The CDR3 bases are TGTGCCAGCTTCGGATACACTGAAGCTTTCTTT. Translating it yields CASFGYTEAFF.

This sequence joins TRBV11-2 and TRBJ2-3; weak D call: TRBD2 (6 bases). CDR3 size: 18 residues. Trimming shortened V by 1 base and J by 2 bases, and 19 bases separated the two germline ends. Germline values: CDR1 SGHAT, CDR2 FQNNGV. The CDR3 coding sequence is TGTGCCAGCAGCTTAGGGGTCAGGGAAGGGACTTCCACAGATACGCAGTATTTT. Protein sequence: CASSLGVREGTSTDTQYF.

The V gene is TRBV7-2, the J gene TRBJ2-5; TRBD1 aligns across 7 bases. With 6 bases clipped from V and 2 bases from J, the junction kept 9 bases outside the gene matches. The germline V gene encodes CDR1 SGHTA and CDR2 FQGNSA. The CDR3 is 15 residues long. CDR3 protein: CASSLSPGQQETQYF. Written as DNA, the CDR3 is TGTGCCAGCAGTTTGTCCCCGGGACAGCAAGAGACCCAGTACTTC.

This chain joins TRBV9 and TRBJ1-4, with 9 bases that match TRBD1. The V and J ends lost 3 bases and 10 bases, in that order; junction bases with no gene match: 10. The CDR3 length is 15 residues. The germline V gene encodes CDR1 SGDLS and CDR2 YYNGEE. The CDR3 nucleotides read TGTGCCAGCAGCGGGGGACAGGGCTACCAGGGAAAACTGTTTTTT. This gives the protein CASSGGQGYQGKLFF.

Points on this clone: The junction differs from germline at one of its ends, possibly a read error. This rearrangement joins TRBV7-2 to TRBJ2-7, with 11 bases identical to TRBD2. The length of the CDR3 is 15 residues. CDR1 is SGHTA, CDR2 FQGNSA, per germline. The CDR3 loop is CASSLAGGPTYEQYF. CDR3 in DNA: TGTGCCAGCAGCCTAGCGGGGGGCCCTACCTACGAGCAGTACTTC.

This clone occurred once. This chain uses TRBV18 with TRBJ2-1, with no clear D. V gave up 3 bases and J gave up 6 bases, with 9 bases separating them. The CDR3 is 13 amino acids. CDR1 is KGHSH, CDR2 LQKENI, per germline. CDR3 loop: CASSPLGPNEQFF. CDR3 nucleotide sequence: TGTGCCAGCTCACCGTTAGGTCCCAATGAGCAGTTCTTC.

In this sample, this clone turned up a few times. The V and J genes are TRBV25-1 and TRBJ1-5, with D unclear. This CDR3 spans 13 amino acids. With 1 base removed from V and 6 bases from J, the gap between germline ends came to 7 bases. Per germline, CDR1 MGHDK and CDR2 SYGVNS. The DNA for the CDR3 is TGTGCCAGCAGTGAATCGCCCAGTCAGCCCCAGCATTTT. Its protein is CASSESPSQPQHF.

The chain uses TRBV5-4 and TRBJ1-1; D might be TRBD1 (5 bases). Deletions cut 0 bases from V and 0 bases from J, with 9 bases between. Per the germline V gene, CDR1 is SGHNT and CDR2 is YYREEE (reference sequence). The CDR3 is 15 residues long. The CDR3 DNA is TGTGCCAGCAGCTTGGAGGGGACGATGAACACTGAAGCTTTCTTT. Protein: CASSLEGTMNTEAFF.

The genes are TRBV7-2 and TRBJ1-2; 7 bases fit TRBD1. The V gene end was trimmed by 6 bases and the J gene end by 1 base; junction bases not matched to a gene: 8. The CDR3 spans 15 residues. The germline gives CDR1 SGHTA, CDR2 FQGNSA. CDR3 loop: CASRNQGGYNYGYTF. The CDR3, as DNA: TGTGCCAGCAGGAATCAAGGGGGCTATAACTATGGCTACACCTTC.

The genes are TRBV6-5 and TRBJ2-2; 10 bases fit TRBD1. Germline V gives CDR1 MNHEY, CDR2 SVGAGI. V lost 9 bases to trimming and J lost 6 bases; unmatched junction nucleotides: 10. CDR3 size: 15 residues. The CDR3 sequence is CASPGQGEVSGELFF. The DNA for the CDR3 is TGTGCCAGTCCCGGACAGGGGGAGGTGTCCGGGGAGCTGTTTTTT.

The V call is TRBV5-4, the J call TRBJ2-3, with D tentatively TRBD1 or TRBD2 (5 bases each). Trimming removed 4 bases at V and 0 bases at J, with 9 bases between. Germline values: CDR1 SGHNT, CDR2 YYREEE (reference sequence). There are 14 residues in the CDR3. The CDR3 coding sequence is TGTGCCAGCAGCGGGACGGTCAGCACAGATACGCAGTATTTT. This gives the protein CASSGTVSTDTQYF. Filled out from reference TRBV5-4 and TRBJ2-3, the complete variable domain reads ETGVTQSPTHLIKTRGQQVTLRCSSQSGHNTVSWYQQALGQGPQFIFQYYREEENGRGNFPPRFSGLQFPNYSSELNVNALELDDSALYLCASSGTVSTDTQYFGPGTRLTVL.

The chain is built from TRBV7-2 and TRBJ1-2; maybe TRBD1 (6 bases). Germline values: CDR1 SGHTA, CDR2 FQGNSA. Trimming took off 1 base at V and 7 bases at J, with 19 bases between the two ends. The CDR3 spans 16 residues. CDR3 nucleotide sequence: TGTGCCAGCAGCTTAGTGGCAGGGGAAGGAGTAGGTGGCTACACCTTC. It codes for CASSLVAGEGVGGYTF. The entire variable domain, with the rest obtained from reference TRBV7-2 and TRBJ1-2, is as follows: GAGVSQSPSNKVTEKGKDVELRCDPISGHTALYWYRQSLGQGLEFLIYFQGNSAPDKSGLPSDRFSAERTGGSVSTLTIQRTQQEDSAVYLCASSLVAGEGVGGYTFGSGTRLTVV.

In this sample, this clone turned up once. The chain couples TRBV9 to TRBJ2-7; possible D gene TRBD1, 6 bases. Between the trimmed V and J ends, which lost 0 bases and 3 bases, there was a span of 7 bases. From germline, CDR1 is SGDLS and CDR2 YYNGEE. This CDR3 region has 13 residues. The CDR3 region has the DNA TGTGCCAGCAGCGTAGGACAGGACTACGAGCAGTACTTC. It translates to CASSVGQDYEQYF.

CDR3: CASTIDRNTEAFF. Written as DNA, the CDR3 is TGTGCCAGCACCATAGACAGGAACACTGAAGCTTTCTTT. This sequence joins TRBV7-2 and TRBJ1-1, with D possibly being TRBD1 (5 bases). V gave up 7 bases and J gave up 1 base, with 10 bases separating them. This CDR3 has 13 amino acids. In germline, CDR1 is SGHTA, CDR2 FQGNSA.

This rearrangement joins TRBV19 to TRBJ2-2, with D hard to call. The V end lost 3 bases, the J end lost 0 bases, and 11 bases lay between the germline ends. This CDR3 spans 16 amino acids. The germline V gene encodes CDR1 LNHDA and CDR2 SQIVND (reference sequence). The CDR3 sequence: CASSIFEPSNTGELFF. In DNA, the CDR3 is TGTGCCAGTAGTATCTTTGAGCCTTCGAACACCGGGGAGCTGTTTTTT.

DNA for the CDR3: TGTGCCAGCCCGGGACAGCTCTATGGCTACACCTTC. Residues: CASPGQLYGYTF. The chain links TRBV5-8 to TRBJ1-2; 7 bases map to TRBD1. Trimming cost V 7 bases and J 4 bases; bases outside gene matches: 4. This CDR3 is 12 amino acids long. Germline V gene sequence: CDR1 SGHTS, CDR2 YDEGEE.

DNA of the CDR3: TGTGCCAGTAGTATAAAGACTAGCGGGGTTCCACCTGAGCAGTTCTTC. This translates into CASSIKTSGVPPEQFF. The rearrangement links TRBV19 to TRBJ2-1; 11 nucleotides agree with TRBD2. J gave up 9 bases and V 2 bases, and 9 bases lay outside the gene matches. Looked up from germline, CDR1 is LNHDA and CDR2 is SQIVND (reference sequence). The CDR3 runs to 16 residues.

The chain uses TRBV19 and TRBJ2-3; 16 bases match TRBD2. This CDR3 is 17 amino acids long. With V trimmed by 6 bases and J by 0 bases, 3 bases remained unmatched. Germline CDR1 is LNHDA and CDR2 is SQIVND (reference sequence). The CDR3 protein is CASSGTSGGASTDTQYF. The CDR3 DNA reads TGTGCCAGTAGCGGGACTAGCGGGGGGGCGAGCACAGATACGCAGTATTTT.